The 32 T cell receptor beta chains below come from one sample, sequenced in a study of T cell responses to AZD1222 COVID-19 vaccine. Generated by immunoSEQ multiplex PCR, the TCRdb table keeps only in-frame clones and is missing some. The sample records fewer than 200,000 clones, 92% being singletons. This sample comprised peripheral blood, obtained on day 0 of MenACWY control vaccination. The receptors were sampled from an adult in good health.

The CDR3, as DNA: TGTGCCAGTAGGTCACAGGGGTTGGACAAAAACATTCAGTACTTC. Its protein is CASRSQGLDKNIQYF. The J gene is TRBJ2-4, the V gene TRBV19; 7 nucleotides align to TRBD1. CDR3 size: 15 residues. The J segment lost 3 bases and the V segment lost 6 bases, leaving 8 bases of the junction unmatched. Germline-derived CDR1 and CDR2 are LNHDA and SQIVND (reference sequence).

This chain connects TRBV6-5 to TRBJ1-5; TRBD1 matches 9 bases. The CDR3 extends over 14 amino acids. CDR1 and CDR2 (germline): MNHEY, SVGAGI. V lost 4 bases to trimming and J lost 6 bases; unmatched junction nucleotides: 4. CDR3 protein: CASSSGTGLQPQHF. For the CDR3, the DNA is TGTGCCAGCAGTTCCGGGACAGGGCTTCAGCCCCAGCATTTT.

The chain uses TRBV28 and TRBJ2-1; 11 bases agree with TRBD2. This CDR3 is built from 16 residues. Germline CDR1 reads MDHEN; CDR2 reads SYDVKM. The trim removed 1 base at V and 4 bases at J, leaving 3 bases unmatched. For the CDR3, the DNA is TGTGCCAGCAGTTTATCACTAGCGGGGGATTACAATGAGCAGTTCTTC. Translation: CASSLSLAGDYNEQFF.

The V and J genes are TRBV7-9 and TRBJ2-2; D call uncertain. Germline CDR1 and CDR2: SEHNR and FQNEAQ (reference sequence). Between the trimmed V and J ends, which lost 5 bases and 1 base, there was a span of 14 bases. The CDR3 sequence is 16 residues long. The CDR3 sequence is CASSLWPQENTGELFF. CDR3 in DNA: TGTGCCAGCAGCCTATGGCCCCAAGAGAACACCGGGGAGCTGTTTTTT.

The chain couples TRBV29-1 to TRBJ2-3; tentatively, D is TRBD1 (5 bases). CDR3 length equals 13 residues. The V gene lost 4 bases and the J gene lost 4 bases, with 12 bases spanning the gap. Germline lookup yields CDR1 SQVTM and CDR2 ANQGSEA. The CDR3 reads CSVGQGPSDTQYF. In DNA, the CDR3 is TGCAGCGTTGGGCAGGGCCCGTCAGATACGCAGTATTTT.

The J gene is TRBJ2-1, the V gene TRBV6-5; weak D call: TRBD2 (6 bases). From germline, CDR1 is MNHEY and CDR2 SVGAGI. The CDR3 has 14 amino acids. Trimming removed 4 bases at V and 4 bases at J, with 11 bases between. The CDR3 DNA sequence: TGTGCCAGCAGTTGGGGACTGACTTACAATGAGCAGTTCTTC. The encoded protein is CASSWGLTYNEQFF.

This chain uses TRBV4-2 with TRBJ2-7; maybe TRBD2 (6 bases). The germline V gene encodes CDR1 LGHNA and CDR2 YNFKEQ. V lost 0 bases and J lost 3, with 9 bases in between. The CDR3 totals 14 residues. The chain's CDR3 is CASSQDMRDYEQYF. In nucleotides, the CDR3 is TGTGCCAGCAGCCAAGATATGCGGGACTACGAGCAGTACTTC.

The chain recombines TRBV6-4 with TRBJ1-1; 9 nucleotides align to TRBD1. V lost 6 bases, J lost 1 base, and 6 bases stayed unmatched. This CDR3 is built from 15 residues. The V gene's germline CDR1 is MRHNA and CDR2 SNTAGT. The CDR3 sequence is CASRAQGASNTEAFF. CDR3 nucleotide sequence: TGTGCCAGCAGGGCACAGGGGGCCTCGAACACTGAAGCTTTCTTT.

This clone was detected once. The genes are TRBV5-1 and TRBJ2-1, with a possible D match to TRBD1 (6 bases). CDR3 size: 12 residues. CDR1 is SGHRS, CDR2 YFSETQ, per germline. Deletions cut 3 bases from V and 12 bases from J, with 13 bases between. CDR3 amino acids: CASSWDISGQFF. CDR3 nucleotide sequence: TGCGCCAGCAGCTGGGACATTTCAGGGCAGTTCTTC. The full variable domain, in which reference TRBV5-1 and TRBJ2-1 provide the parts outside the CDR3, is KAGVTQTPRYLIKTRGQQVTLSCSPISGHRSVSWYQQTPGQGLQFLFEYFSETQRNKGNFPGRFSGRQFSNSRSEMNVSTLELGDSALYLCASSWDISGQFFGPGTRLTVL.

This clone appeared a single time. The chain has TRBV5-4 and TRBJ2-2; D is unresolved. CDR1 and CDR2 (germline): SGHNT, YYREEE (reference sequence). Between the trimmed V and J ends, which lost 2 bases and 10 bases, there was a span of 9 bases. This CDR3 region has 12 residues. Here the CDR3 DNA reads TGTGCCAGCAGCTTATCGGGCCAGGAGCTGTTTTTT. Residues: CASSLSGQELFF.

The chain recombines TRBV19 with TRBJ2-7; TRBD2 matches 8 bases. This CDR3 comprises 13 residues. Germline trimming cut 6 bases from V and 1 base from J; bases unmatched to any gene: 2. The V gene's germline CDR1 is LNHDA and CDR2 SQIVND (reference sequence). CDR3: CASSGLASYEQYF. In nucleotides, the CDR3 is TGTGCCAGTAGCGGACTAGCTTCCTACGAGCAGTACTTC.

CDR3 DNA sequence: TGCAGCGTTCTGGGGACTACCGATTCCGGGGGGCAGTACTTC. Residues: CSVLGTTDSGGQYF. The chain uses TRBV29-1 and TRBJ2-7, with TRBD2 matching over 7 bases. Germline CDR1 reads SQVTM; CDR2 reads ANQGSEA. CDR3 length equals 14 residues. V trimming: 5 bases; J trimming: 9 bases; junction bases outside the gene matches: 16.

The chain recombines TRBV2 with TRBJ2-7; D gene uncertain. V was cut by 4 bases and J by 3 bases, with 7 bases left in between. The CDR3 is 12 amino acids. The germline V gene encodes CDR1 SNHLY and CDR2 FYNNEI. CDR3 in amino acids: CASSGYNYEQYF. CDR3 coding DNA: TGTGCCAGCAGTGGTTACAACTACGAGCAGTACTTC.

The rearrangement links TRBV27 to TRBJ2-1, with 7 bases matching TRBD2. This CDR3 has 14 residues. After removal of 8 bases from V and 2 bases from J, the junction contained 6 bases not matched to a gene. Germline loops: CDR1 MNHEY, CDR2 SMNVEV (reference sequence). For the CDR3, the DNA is TGTGCCAGCGGCCCGGGGAGGGCCTACAATGAGCAGTTCTTC. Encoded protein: CASGPGRAYNEQFF.

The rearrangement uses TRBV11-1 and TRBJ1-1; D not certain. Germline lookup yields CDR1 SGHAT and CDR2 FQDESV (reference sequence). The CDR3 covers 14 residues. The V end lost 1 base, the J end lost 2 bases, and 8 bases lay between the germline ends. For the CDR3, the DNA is TGTGCCAGCAGCTTAGACCGATCTAACACTGAAGCTTTCTTT. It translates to CASSLDRSNTEAFF.

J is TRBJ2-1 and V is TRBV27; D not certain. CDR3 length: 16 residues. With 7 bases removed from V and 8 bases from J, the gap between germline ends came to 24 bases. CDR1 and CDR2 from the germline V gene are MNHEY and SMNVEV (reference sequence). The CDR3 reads CASTHGRFSAPDEQFF. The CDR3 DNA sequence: TGTGCCAGCACCCACGGACGCTTCTCAGCGCCCGATGAGCAGTTCTTC.

The CDR3 sequence is CAISEQPGQYEKLFF. CDR3 nucleotides: TGTGCCATCAGTGAGCAGCCGGGACAGTATGAAAAACTGTTTTTT. The V call is TRBV10-3, the J call TRBJ1-4; TRBD1 matches at 7 bases. The junction had 6 bases not matched to a gene; V was cut back by 2 bases and J by 6 bases. The CDR3 is made up of 15 amino acids. CDR1 and CDR2 from the germline V gene are ENHRY and SYGVKD.

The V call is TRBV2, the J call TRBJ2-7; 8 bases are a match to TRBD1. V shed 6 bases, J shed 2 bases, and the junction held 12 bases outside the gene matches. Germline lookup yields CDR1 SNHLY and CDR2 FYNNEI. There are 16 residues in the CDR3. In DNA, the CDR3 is TGTGCCAGCAGACACAGGGGGGTTGGGGGCACCTACGAGCAGTACTTC. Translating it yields CASRHRGVGGTYEQYF.

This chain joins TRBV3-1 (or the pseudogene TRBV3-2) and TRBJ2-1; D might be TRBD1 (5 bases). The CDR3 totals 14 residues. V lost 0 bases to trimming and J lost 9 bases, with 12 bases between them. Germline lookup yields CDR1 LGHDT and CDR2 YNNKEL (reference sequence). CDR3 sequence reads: CASSQDRGAFEQFF. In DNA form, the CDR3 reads TGTGCCAGCAGCCAAGATCGTGGGGCGTTTGAGCAGTTCTTC.

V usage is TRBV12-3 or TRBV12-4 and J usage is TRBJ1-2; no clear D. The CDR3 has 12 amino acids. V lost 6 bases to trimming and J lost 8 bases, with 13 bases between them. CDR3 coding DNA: TGTGCCAGCAGCCGGACGGCCGTGGGCTACACCTTC. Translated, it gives CASSRTAVGYTF.

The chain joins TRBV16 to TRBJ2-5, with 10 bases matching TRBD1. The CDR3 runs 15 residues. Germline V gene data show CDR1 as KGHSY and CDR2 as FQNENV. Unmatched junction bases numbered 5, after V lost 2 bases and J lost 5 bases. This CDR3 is CASSQGGTGEETQYF. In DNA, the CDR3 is TGTGCCAGCAGCCAAGGTGGGACAGGGGAGGAGACCCAGTACTTC.

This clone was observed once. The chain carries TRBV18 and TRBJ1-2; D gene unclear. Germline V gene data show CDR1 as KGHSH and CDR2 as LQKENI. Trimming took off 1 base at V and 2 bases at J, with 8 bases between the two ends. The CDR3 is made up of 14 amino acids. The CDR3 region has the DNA TGTGCCAGCTCACCACGGGGAGGGAACTATGGCTACACCTTC. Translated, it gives CASSPRGGNYGYTF.

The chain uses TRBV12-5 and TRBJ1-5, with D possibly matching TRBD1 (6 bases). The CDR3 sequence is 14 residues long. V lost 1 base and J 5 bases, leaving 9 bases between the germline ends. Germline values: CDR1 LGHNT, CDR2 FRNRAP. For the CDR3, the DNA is TGTGCTAGTGGTTTGGGACAGGACGATCAGCCCCAGCATTTT. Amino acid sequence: CASGLGQDDQPQHF. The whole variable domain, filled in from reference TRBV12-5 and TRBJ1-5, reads DARVTQTPRHKVTEMGQEVTMRCQPILGHNTVFWYRQTMMQGLELLAYFRNRAPLDDSGMPKDRFSAEMPDATLATLKIQPSEPRDSAVYFCASGLGQDDQPQHFGDGTRLSIL.

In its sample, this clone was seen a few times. CDR3 in DNA: TGTGCCAGCAGCAGGGGTCGGGGGAACACTGAAGCTTTCTTT. This encodes CASSRGRGNTEAFF. The chain employs TRBV11-3 and TRBJ1-1, with D tentatively TRBD1 (5 bases). Trimming took off 5 bases at V and 1 base at J, with 11 bases between the two ends. The CDR3 sequence is 14 residues long. The germline V gene encodes CDR1 SGHNT and CDR2 YENEEA.

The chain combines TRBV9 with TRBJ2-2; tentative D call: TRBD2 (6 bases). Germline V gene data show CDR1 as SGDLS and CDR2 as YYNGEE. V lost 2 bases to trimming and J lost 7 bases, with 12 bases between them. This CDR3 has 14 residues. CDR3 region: CASSVVLSGGELFF. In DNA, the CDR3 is TGTGCCAGCAGCGTGGTTCTTAGCGGCGGGGAGCTGTTTTTT.

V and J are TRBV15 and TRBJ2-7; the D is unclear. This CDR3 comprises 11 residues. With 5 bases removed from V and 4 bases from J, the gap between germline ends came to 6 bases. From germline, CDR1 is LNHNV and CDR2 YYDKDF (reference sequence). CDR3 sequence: CATSPGYEQYF. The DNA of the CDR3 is TGTGCCACCAGCCCCGGGTACGAGCAGTACTTC.

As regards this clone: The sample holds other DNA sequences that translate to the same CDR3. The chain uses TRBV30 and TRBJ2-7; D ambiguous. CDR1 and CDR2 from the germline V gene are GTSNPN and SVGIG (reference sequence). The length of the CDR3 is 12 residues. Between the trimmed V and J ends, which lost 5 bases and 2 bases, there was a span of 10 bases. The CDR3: CAWGRRTYEQYF. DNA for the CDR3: TGTGCCTGGGGCCGACGGACCTACGAGCAGTACTTC.

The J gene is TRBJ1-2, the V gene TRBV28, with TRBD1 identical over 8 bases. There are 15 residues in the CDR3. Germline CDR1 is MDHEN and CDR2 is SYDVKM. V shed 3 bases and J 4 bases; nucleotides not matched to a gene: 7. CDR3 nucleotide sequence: TGTGCCAGCAGTTTGGACAGGGATCCTCCCTATGGCTACACCTTC. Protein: CASSLDRDPPYGYTF.

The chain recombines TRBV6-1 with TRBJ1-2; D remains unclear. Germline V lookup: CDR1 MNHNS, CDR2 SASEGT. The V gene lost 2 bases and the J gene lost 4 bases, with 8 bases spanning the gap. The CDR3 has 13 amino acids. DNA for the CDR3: TGTGCCAGCAGTGAACGGGGATTCTATGGCTACACCTTC. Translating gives CASSERGFYGYTF.

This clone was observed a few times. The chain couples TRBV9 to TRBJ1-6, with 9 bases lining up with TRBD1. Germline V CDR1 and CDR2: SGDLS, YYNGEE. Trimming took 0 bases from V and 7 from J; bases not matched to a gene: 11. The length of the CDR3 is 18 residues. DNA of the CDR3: TGTGCCAGCAGCGTAGGCCCCGGGACAGGGAGTGGGAATTCACCCCTCCACTTT. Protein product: CASSVGPGTGSGNSPLHF.

In DNA form, the CDR3 reads TGTGCCAGCAGCTACTGGGACTCCTACGAGCAGTACTTC. Its translation: CASSYWDSYEQYF. The V call is TRBV3-1 (or the pseudogene TRBV3-2), the J call TRBJ2-7; D remains unclear. V lost 5 bases and J 0 bases, leaving 8 bases between the germline ends. There are 13 residues in the CDR3. CDR1 and CDR2 from the germline V gene are LGHDT and YNNKEL (reference sequence).

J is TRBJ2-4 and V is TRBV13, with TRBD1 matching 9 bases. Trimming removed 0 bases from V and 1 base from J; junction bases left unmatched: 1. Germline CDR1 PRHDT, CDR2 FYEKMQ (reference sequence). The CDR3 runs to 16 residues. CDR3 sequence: CASSLGQGAAKNIQYF. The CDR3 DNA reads TGTGCCAGCAGCTTAGGACAGGGGGCTGCCAAAAACATTCAGTACTTC.